These T cell receptor beta chains were read from a single sample in a study of T cells in Graves' hyperthyroidism and ophthalmopathy. TCRdb itself ran the multiplex PCR reads through MiXCR, one entry per CDR3 protein. The sample gives fewer than 800,000 distinct CDR3 sequences, about 17% of which show up once; over 7.5% is in the top ten. The sequencing input was blood. The receptor set was obtained from a young man with Graves' hyperthyroidism. CDR3s include the opening cysteine and the closing phenylalanine or tryptophan. A D gene is named only where the DNA matches it firmly. Only part of the rows carry a size: once, few, many, or a class if the clone is expanded.

clone size: .; J gene: TRBJ1-5; D gene: .; V gene: TRBV28; CDR3 protein: CASSPPDRQPQHF; CDR3 DNA: TGTGCCAGCAGTCCCCCAGACAGGCAGCCCCAGCATTTT
clone size: many; J gene: TRBJ2-7; D gene: .; V gene: TRBV5-1; CDR3 protein: CASSLVGREQYF; CDR3 DNA: TGCGCCAGCAGCTTGGTGGGACGCGAGCAGTACTTC
clone size: many; J gene: TRBJ2-1; D gene: .; V gene: TRBV28; CDR3 protein: CASSLRSVYNEQFF; CDR3 DNA: TGTGCCAGCAGTTTACGGTCAGTCTACAATGAGCAGTTCTTC
clone size: many; J gene: TRBJ2-3; D gene: TRBD2; V gene: TRBV9; CDR3 protein: CASSVAPGLAGTRQYF; CDR3 DNA: TGTGCCAGCAGCGTAGCCCCGGGACTAGCGGGGACACGGCAGTATTTT
clone size: many; J gene: TRBJ2-5; D gene: TRBD2; V gene: TRBV9; CDR3 protein: CASSEGTDGLAGGSWETQYF; CDR3 DNA: TGTGCCAGCAGCGAAGGGACCGACGGACTAGCGGGAGGGTCTTGGGAGACCCAGTACTTC
clone size: .; J gene: TRBJ2-3; D gene: .; V gene: TRBV7-9; CDR3 protein: CASSLRTGTQYF; CDR3 DNA: TGTGCCAGCAGCCTAAGAACAGGTACGCAGTATTTT
clone size: few; J gene: TRBJ2-3; D gene: TRBD2; V gene: TRBV7-8; CDR3 protein: CASSRTGTSGRRTDTQYF; CDR3 DNA: TGTGCCAGCAGCCGGACCGGGACTAGCGGGAGGCGGACAGATACGCAGTATTTT
clone size: many; J gene: TRBJ2-3; D gene: .; V gene: TRBV24-1; CDR3 protein: CATSWRRGNTDTQYF; CDR3 DNA: TGTGCCACCTCTTGGCGGCGGGGCAACACAGATACGCAGTATTTT
clone size: .; J gene: TRBJ1-2; D gene: .; V gene: TRBV6-1; CDR3 protein: CASRTELHPYYGYTF; CDR3 DNA: TGTGCCAGCCGGACAGAACTTCACCCCTACTATGGCTACACCTTC
clone size: many; J gene: TRBJ1-5; D gene: TRBD1; V gene: TRBV12-3/TRBV12-4; CDR3 protein: CASSSGTGVGNQPQHF; CDR3 DNA: TGTGCCAGCAGTTCCGGGACAGGGGTTGGCAATCAGCCCCAGCATTTT
clone size: many; J gene: TRBJ2-5; D gene: TRBD1; V gene: TRBV18; CDR3 protein: CASSPARGKTQYF; CDR3 DNA: TGTGCCAGCTCACCGGCCAGGGGGAAGACCCAGTACTTC
clone size: once; J gene: TRBJ2-2; D gene: .; V gene: TRBV9; CDR3 protein: CASSVDLVGGELFF; CDR3 DNA: TGTGCCAGCAGCGTAGATTTGGTTGGCGGGGAGCTGTTTTTT
clone size: many; J gene: TRBJ2-1; D gene: TRBD2; V gene: TRBV7-3; CDR3 protein: CASSLDLGLAGVSYNEQFF; CDR3 DNA: TGTGCCAGCAGCTTAGATTTGGGACTAGCGGGAGTATCCTACAATGAGCAGTTCTTC
clone size: few; J gene: TRBJ2-7; D gene: .; V gene: TRBV2; CDR3 protein: CASSDLALPYEQYF; CDR3 DNA: TGTGCCAGCAGTGACTTAGCGTTACCCTACGAGCAGTACTTC